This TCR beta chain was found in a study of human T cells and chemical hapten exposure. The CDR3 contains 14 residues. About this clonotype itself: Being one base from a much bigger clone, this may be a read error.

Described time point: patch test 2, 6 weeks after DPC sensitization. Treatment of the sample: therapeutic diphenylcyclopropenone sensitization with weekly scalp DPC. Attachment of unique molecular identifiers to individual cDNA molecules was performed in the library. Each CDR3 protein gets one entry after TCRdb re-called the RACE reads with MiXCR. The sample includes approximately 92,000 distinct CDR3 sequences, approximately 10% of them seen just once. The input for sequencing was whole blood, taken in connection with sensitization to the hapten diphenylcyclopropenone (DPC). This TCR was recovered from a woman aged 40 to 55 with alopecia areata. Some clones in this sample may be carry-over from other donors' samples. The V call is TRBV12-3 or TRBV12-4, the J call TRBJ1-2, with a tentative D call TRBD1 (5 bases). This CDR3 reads CVSTDGGSHYGYTF. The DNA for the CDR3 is TGTGTCAGCACCGATGGGGGATCGCACTATGGCTACACCTTC.